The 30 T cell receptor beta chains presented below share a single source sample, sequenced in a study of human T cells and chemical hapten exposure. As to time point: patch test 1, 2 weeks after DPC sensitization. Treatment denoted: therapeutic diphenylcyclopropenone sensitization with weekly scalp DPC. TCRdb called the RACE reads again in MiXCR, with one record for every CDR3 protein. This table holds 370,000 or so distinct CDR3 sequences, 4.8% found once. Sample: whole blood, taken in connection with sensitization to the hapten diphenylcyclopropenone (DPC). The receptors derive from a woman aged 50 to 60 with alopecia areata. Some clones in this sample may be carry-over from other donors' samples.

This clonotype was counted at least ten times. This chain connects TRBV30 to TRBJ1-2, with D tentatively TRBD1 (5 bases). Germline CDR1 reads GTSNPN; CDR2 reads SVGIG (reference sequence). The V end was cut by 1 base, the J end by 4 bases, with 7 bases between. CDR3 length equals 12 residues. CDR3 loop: CAWSGGGYGYTF. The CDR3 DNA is TGTGCCTGGAGTGGTGGGGGCTATGGCTACACCTTC.

This CDR3 is CASSVRAGGVGGELFF. CDR3 DNA sequence: TGTGCCAGCAGCGTCCGGGCGGGAGGAGTTGGCGGGGAGCTGTTTTTT. The chain joins TRBV7-2 to TRBJ2-2; 8 nucleotides agree with TRBD2. Unmatched junction bases numbered 12, after V lost 5 bases and J lost 7 bases. The CDR3 length is 16 residues. Germline CDR1 is SGHTA and CDR2 is FQGNSA.

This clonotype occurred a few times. The CDR3 sequence: CASSGTGGYTEAFF. For the CDR3, the DNA is TGTGCCAGCAGCGGTACAGGGGGCTATACTGAAGCTTTCTTT. This chain joins TRBV6-5 and TRBJ1-1; 9 bases agree with TRBD1. This CDR3 spans 14 amino acids. Germline CDR1 and CDR2: MNHEY and SVGAGI. J lost 5 bases, V lost 6 bases, and 7 bases had no gene match.

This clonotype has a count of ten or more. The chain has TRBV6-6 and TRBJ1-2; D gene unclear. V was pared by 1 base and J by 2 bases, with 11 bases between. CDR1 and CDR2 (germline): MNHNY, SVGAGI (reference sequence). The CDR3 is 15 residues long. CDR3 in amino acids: CASSYLEGGNYGYTF. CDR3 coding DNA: TGTGCCAGCAGTTACTTGGAAGGAGGCAACTATGGCTACACCTTC.

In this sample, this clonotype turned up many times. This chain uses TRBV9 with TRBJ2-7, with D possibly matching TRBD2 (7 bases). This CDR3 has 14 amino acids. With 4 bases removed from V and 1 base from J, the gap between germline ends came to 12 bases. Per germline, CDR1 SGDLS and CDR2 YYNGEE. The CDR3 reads CASSPEGGSYEQYF. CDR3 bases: TGTGCCAGCAGCCCTGAGGGGGGGTCCTACGAGCAGTACTTC. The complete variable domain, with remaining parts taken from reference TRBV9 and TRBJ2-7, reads DSGVTQTPKHLITATGQRVTLRCSPRSGDLSVYWYQQSLDQGLQFLIQYYNGEERAKGNILERFSAQQFPDLHSELNLSSLELGDSALYFCASSPEGGSYEQYFGPGTRLTVT.

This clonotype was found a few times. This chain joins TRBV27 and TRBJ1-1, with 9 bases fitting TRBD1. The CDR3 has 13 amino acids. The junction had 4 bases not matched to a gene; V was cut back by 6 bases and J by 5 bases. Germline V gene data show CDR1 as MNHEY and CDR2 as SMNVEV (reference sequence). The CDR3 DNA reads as TGTGCCAGCAGACAGGGGGCGGAGACTGAAGCTTTCTTT. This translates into CASRQGAETEAFF.

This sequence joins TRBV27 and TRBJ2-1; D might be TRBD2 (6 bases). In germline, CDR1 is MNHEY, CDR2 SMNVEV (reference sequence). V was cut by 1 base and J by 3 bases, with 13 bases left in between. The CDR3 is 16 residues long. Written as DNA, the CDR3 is TGTGCCAGCAGTTTATTGACTAGTGGACTCTACAATGAGCAGTTCTTC. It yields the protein CASSLLTSGLYNEQFF.

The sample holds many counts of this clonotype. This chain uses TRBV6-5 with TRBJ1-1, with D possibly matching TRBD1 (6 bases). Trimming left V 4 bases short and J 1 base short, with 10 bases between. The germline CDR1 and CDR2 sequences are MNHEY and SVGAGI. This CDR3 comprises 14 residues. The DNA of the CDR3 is TGTGCCAGCAGTTCCTGGACAGAGAACACTGAAGCTTTCTTT. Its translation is CASSSWTENTEAFF.

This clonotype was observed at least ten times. The CDR3 here is CASSPLAGGTTDTQYF. In DNA form, the CDR3 reads TGTGCCAGCAGCCCCTTAGCGGGAGGGACCACAGATACGCAGTATTTT. V is TRBV7-8 and J is TRBJ2-3; 11 nucleotides align to TRBD2. This CDR3 is 16 amino acids long. Germline V CDR1 and CDR2: SGHVS, FQNEAQ. V lost 5 bases to trimming and J lost 2 bases; unmatched junction nucleotides: 6.

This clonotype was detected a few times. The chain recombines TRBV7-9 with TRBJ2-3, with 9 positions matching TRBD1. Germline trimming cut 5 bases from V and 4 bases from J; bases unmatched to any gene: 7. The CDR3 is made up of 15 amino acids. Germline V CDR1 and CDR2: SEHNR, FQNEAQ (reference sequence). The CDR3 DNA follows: TGTGCCAGCAGCCCAGGGACAGGGAAGGCAGATACGCAGTATTTT. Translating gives CASSPGTGKADTQYF.

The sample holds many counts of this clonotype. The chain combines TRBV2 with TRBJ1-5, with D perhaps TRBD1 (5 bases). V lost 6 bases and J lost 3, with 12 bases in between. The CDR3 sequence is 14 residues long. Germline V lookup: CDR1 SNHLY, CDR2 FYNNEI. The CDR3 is CASRRGLINQPQHF. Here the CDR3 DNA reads TGTGCCAGCAGGAGGGGACTGATCAATCAGCCCCAGCATTTT. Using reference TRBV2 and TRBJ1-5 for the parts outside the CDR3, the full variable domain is EPEVTQTPSHQVTQMGQEVILRCVPISNHLYFYWYRQILGQKVEFLVSFYNNEISEKSEIFDDQFSVERPDGSNFTLKIRSTKLEDSAMYFCASRRGLINQPQHFGDGTRLSIL.

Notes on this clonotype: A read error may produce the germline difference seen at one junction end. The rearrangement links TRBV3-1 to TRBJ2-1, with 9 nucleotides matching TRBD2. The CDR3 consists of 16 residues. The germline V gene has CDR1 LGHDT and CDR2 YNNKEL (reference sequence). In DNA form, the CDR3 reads TGTGCCAGCTGCCACCTGAGCGGGAGGAACTACAATGAGCAGTTCTTC. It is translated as CASCHLSGRNYNEQFF.

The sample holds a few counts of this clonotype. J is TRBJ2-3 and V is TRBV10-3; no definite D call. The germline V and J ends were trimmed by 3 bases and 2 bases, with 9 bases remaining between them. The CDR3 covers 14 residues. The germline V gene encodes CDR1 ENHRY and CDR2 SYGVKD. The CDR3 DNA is TGTGCCATCAGTGAAAGGCAGGACACAGATACGCAGTATTTT. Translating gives CAISERQDTDTQYF.

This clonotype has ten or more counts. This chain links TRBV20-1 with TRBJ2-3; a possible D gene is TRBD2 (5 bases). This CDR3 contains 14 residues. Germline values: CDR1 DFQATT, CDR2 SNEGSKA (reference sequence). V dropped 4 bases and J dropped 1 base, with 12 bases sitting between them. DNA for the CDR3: TGCAGTGCTACGTTACTAGTTGGCACAGATACGCAGTATTTT. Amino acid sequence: CSATLLVGTDTQYF.

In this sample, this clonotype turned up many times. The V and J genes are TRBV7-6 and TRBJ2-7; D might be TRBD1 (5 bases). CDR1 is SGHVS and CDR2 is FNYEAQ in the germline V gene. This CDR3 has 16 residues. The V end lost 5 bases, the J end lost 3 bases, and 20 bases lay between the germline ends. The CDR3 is CASSITLRRASYEQYF. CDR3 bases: TGTGCCAGCAGCATCACCTTACGCAGGGCAAGCTACGAGCAGTACTTC.

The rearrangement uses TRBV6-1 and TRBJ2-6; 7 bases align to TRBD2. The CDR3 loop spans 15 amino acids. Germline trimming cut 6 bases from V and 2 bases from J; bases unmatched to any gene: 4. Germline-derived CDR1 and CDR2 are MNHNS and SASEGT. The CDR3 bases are TGTGCCAGCAGCTCCACTAGCGCTGGGGCCAACGTCCTGACTTTC. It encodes CASSSTSAGANVLTF.

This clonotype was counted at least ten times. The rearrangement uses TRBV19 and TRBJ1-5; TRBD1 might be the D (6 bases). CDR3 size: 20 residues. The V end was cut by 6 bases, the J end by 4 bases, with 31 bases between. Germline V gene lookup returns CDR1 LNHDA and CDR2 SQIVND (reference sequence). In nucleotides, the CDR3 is TGTGCCAGTAGGTCCAGATCTGAGGGCCTACAGGGAACCGGAAATCAGCCCCAGCATTTT. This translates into CASRSRSEGLQGTGNQPQHF.

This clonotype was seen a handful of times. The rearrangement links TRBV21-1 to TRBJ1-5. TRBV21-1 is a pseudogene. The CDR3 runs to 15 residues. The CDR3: CASSKAGSTRQPQHF. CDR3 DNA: TGTGCCAGCAGCAAAGCGGGATCAACCCGTCAGCCCCAGCATTTT.

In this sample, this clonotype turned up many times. CDR3: CASIRGANTGELFF. The DNA of the CDR3 is TGTGCCAGTATACGGGGGGCGAACACCGGGGAGCTGTTTTTT. This chain joins TRBV7-6 and TRBJ2-2; 7 bases are a match to TRBD2. J lost 0 bases, V lost 9 bases, and 4 bases had no gene match. There are 14 residues in the CDR3. Looked up from germline, CDR1 is SGHVS and CDR2 is FNYEAQ.

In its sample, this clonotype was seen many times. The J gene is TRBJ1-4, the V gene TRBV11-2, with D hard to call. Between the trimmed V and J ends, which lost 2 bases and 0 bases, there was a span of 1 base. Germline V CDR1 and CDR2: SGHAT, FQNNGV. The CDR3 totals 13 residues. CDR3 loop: CASSLSTNEKLFF. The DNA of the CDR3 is TGTGCCAGCAGCTTATCAACTAATGAAAAACTGTTTTTT.

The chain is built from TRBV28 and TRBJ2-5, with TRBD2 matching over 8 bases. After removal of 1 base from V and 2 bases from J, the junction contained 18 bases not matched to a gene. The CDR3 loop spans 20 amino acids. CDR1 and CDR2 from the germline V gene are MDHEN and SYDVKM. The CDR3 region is CASSLSYSRGAPDSQETQYF. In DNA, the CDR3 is TGTGCCAGCAGTTTATCGTACTCGCGGGGGGCGCCGGACTCTCAAGAGACCCAGTACTTC. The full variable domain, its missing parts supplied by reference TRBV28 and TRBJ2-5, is DVKVTQSSRYLVKRTGEKVFLECVQDMDHENMFWYRQDPGLGLRLIYFSYDVKMKEKGDIPEGYSVSREKKERFSLILESASTNQTSMYLCASSLSYSRGAPDSQETQYFGPGTRLLVL.

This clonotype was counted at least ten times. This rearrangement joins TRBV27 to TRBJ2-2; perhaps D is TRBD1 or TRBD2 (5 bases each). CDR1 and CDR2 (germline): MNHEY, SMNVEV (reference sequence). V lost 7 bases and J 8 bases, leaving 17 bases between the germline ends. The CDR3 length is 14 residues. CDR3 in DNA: TGTGCCAGCACCGGGACGCCTCCCACTGGGGAGCTGTTTTTT. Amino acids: CASTGTPPTGELFF.

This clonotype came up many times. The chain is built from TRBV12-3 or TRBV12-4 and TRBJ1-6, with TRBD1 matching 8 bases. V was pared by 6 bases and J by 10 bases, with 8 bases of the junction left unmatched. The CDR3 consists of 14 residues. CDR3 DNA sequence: TGTGCCAGCAGGACGGGACAGGTGTCATCACCCCTCCACTTT. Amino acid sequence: CASRTGQVSSPLHF.

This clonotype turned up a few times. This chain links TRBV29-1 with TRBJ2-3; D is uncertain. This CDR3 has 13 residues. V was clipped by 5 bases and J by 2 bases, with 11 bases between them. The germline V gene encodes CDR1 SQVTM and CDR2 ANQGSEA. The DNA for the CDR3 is TGCAGCGTTTTTCCAGGAAACACAGATACGCAGTATTTT. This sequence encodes CSVFPGNTDTQYF.

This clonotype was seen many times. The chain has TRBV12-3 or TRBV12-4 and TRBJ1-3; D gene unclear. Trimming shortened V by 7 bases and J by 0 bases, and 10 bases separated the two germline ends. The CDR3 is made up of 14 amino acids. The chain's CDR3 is CASIPTRSGNTIYF. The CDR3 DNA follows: TGTGCCAGCATCCCCACCCGCTCTGGAAACACCATATATTTT.

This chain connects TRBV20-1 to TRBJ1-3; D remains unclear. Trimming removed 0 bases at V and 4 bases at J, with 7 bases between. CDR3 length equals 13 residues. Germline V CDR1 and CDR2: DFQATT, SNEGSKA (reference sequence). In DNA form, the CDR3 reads TGCAGTGCTAGAGATCCTTCAGGAAACACCATATATTTT. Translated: CSARDPSGNTIYF.

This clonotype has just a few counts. The CDR3 loop reads CASKRTGGPEQFF. DNA of the CDR3: TGTGCCAGCAAGAGGACAGGGGGCCCTGAGCAGTTCTTC. V usage is TRBV6-5 and J usage is TRBJ2-1; 11 positions match TRBD1. Germline V gene sequence: CDR1 MNHEY, CDR2 SVGAGI. V lost 7 bases, J lost 9 bases, and 5 bases stayed unmatched. The CDR3 covers 13 residues.

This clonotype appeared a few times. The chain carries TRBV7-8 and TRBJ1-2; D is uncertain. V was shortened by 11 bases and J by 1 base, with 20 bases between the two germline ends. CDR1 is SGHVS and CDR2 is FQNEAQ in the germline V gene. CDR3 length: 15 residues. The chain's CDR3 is CAHKGQLAVNYGYTF. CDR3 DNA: TGTGCCCACAAAGGGCAGTTAGCTGTTAACTATGGCTACACCTTC.

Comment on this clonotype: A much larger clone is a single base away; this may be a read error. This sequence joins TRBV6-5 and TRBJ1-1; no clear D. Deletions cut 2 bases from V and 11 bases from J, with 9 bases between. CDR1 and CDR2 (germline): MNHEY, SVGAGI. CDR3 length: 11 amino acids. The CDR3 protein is CASSYGRRAFF. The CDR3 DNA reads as TGTGCCAGCAGTTACGGCCGCCGGGCTTTCTTT.

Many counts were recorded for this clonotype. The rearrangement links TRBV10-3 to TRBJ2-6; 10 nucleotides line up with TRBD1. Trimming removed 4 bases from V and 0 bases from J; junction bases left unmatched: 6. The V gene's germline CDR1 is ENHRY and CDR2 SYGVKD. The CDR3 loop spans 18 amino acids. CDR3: CAISGGGQGGSGANVLTF. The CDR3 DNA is TGTGCCATCAGTGGAGGAGGACAGGGGGGCTCTGGGGCCAACGTCCTGACTTTC.